The entry below describes one T cell receptor (beta chain). What it binds is not known. The CDR3 loop spans 15 amino acids. Germline CDR1 and CDR2: MNHEY and SVGAGI. V was pared by 6 bases and J by 4 bases, with 15 bases between. The data stem from a study of CD8+ T cells in alopecia areata. Study outcomes and limitations: Clonality exceeded that of normal scalp in lesional scalp, most notably in alopecia totalis/universalis. Shared TCR sequences were less clear between patients than in mice, possibly partly from HLA diversity. Scalp sample data also include resident alphabeta T cells from normal skin.

In each case, RNA was isolated and then reverse transcribed into cDNA as the sequencing template. This table comes from immunoSEQ multiplex PCR, and its TCRdb copy is limited to in-frame clones, with some not included. Altogether more than 90,000 clones are present, roughly 69% being singletons, with the ten largest covering approximately 3%. The sequence came from a human donor in good health. Sequenced sample: CD4+ T cells sorted from blood. The J gene is TRBJ2-2, the V gene TRBV6-5; weak D call: TRBD1 (6 bases). The CDR3 coding sequence is TGTGCCAGCAGAAAGACCACAGGGATCACCGGGGAGCTGTTTTTT. Amino acid sequence: CASRKTTGITGELFF.